This T cell receptor (beta chain) was recovered during a study of T cell repertoires in cytomegalovirus infection. At the level of the study: A matching HLA type, together with CMV infection, was signaled by public TCR beta signatures. Study-wide results and limits: CMV-specific TCR beta clonotypes restricted by HLA-C dominated the ex vivo response. Cumulative frequency (of public TCR beta family members) identified carriers of CMV plus the relevant HLA.

This CDR3 is 16 amino acids long. Germline assignment: CDR1 SGHDT and CDR2 YYEEEE. V lost 4 bases and J 2 bases, leaving 16 bases between the germline ends. This clonotype was counted between two and nine times. What it binds is unknown. TCRdb passed the reads through MiXCR, listing each CDR3 protein once. The table lists about 450,000 distinct CDR3 sequences, roughly 30% of them singletons, with approximately 14% in the top ten. The specimen sequenced was PBMCs. The clonotype was recovered from a human donor in good health (CMV status not recorded). Some clones in this sample may be carry-over from other donors' samples. V is TRBV5-6 and J is TRBJ2-4, with D uncertain. CDR3 region: CASSLTSTPSKNIQYF. The CDR3 nucleotides read TGTGCCAGCAGCCTGACATCGACCCCCTCCAAAAACATTCAGTACTTC. The full variable domain, in which reference TRBV5-6 and TRBJ2-4 provide the parts outside the CDR3, is DAGVTQSPTHLIKTRGQQVTLRCSPKSGHDTVSWYQQALGQGPQFIFQYYEEEERQRGNFPDRFSGHQFPNYSSELNVNALLLGDSALYLCASSLTSTPSKNIQYFGAGTRLSVL.